A selection of T cell receptor beta chains follows, all from one sample in a study of T cell responses to AZD1222 COVID-19 vaccine. TCRdb's table, derived via immunoSEQ multiplex PCR, lists solely in-frame clones and lacks some. The sample lists approximately 90,000 clones, around 86% occurring once. Source: peripheral blood, taken on day 0 of AZD1222 vaccination. The origin of the receptors is an adult in good health. CDR3s include the opening cysteine and the closing phenylalanine or tryptophan. The order of the fields is J gene, V gene, clone size, D gene, CDR3 protein, CDR3 DNA. D genes are given only for firm matches. Size is stated for part of the rows, as once, few or many counts, or as a class when the clone is expanded.

J gene: TRBJ2-1; V gene: TRBV7-3; clone size: -; D gene: TRBD1; CDR3 protein: CASSFRTGGAYNEQFF; CDR3 DNA: TGTGCCAGCAGTTTTCGTACAGGGGGCGCCTACAATGAGCAGTTCTTC
J gene: TRBJ2-3; V gene: TRBV6-2/TRBV6-3; clone size: -; D gene: -; CDR3 protein: CASSYWAGTDTQYF; CDR3 DNA: TGTGCCAGCAGTTACTGGGCAGGCACAGATACGCAGTATTTT
J gene: TRBJ2-2; V gene: TRBV3-1/TRBV3-2; clone size: -; D gene: -; CDR3 protein: CASSQRGQLNTGELFF; CDR3 DNA: TGTGCCAGCAGCCAAAGAGGGCAGTTAAACACCGGGGAGCTGTTTTTT
J gene: TRBJ1-6; V gene: TRBV6-5; clone size: -; D gene: -; CDR3 protein: CASSYSRQASSSPLHF; CDR3 DNA: TGTGCCAGCAGTTACTCTAGACAGGCGTCGTCTTCACCCCTCCACTTT
J gene: TRBJ2-1; V gene: TRBV5-1; clone size: -; D gene: TRBD2; CDR3 protein: CASSTGLAEQFF; CDR3 DNA: TGCGCCAGCAGCACGGGACTAGCTGAGCAGTTCTTC
J gene: TRBJ1-1; V gene: TRBV6-5; clone size: -; D gene: TRBD1; CDR3 protein: CASRRDSRDNTEAFF; CDR3 DNA: TGTGCCAGCAGGAGGGACAGCCGGGACAACACTGAAGCTTTCTTT
J gene: TRBJ2-1; V gene: TRBV28; clone size: -; D gene: TRBD2; CDR3 protein: CASSSRLGLADNEQFF; CDR3 DNA: TGTGCCAGCAGTTCCCGATTAGGACTAGCGGACAATGAGCAGTTCTTC
J gene: TRBJ1-5; V gene: TRBV9; clone size: -; D gene: TRBD1; CDR3 protein: CASSPEGGTGGQPQHF; CDR3 DNA: TGTGCCAGCAGCCCCGAGGGGGGGACAGGGGGTCAGCCCCAGCATTTT
J gene: TRBJ1-6; V gene: TRBV28; clone size: -; D gene: TRBD1; CDR3 protein: CASRPGQYNSPLHF; CDR3 DNA: TGTGCCAGCAGGCCGGGACAGTATAATTCACCCCTCCACTTT
J gene: TRBJ2-3; V gene: TRBV7-9; clone size: medium-sized; D gene: TRBD2; CDR3 protein: CASSLAGLAQYF; CDR3 DNA: TGTGCCAGCAGCTTAGCCGGACTAGCGCAGTATTTT
J gene: TRBJ2-1; V gene: TRBV10-1; clone size: -; D gene: -; CDR3 protein: CASSEMVKGSSYNEQFF; CDR3 DNA: TGCGCCAGCAGTGAGATGGTCAAGGGGAGCTCCTACAATGAGCAGTTCTTC
J gene: TRBJ2-5; V gene: TRBV28; clone size: -; D gene: -; CDR3 protein: CASSLPPWKTQYF; CDR3 DNA: TGTGCCAGCAGTTTACCCCCGTGGAAGACCCAGTACTTC
J gene: TRBJ1-6; V gene: TRBV5-6; clone size: -; D gene: -; CDR3 protein: CASSLPPGSPLHF; CDR3 DNA: TGTGCCAGCAGCTTGCCCCCGGGTTCACCCCTCCACTTT
J gene: TRBJ2-5; V gene: TRBV5-1; clone size: -; D gene: -; CDR3 protein: CASSSELQGETQYF; CDR3 DNA: TGCGCCAGCAGCAGTGAATTGCAGGGAGAGACCCAGTACTTC
J gene: TRBJ1-6; V gene: TRBV6-5; clone size: -; D gene: TRBD1; CDR3 protein: CASRWDRANSPLHF; CDR3 DNA: TGTGCCAGCAGATGGGACAGGGCGAATTCACCCCTCCACTTT
J gene: TRBJ2-5; V gene: TRBV19; clone size: -; D gene: TRBD2; CDR3 protein: CASSAGTSGRRGETQYF; CDR3 DNA: TGTGCCAGTAGCGCGGGGACTAGCGGGAGGCGAGGGGAGACCCAGTACTTC
J gene: TRBJ2-2; V gene: TRBV18; clone size: -; D gene: -; CDR3 protein: CASSDRFNTGELFF; CDR3 DNA: TGTGCCAGCTCAGACAGATTCAACACCGGGGAGCTGTTTTTT
J gene: TRBJ2-7; V gene: TRBV5-5; clone size: once; D gene: -; CDR3 protein: CASSPRGQSYEQYF; CDR3 DNA: TGTGCCAGCAGCCCTCGGGGCCAGTCCTACGAGCAGTACTTC
J gene: TRBJ2-5; V gene: TRBV11-3; clone size: -; D gene: TRBD2; CDR3 protein: CASSSGGTSSGETQYF; CDR3 DNA: TGTGCCAGCAGCTCTGGAGGGACTAGCTCAGGAGAGACCCAGTACTTC
J gene: TRBJ1-1; V gene: TRBV15; clone size: medium-sized; D gene: -; CDR3 protein: CATSIRSLGFSAEAFF; CDR3 DNA: TGTGCCACCAGCATAAGATCCCTGGGGTTCAGTGCTGAAGCTTTCTTT
J gene: TRBJ2-2; V gene: TRBV7-3; clone size: -; D gene: TRBD1; CDR3 protein: CASSRGQSTGELFF; CDR3 DNA: TGTGCCAGCAGCAGGGGACAGTCCACCGGGGAGCTGTTTTTT
J gene: TRBJ2-7; V gene: TRBV6-5; clone size: once; D gene: TRBD1; CDR3 protein: CASSPDRDVLRGQYF; CDR3 DNA: TGTGCCAGCAGCCCCGACAGGGATGTGCTACGAGGGCAGTACTTC
J gene: TRBJ1-2; V gene: TRBV24-1; clone size: -; D gene: -; CDR3 protein: CATSDQDGRYTF; CDR3 DNA: TGTGCCACCAGTGATCAGGACGGGCGCTACACCTTC
J gene: TRBJ2-1; V gene: TRBV5-5; clone size: -; D gene: -; CDR3 protein: CASSLYPASGYNEQFF; CDR3 DNA: TGTGCCAGCAGCTTGTACCCGGCTTCAGGGTACAATGAGCAGTTCTTC
J gene: TRBJ1-1; V gene: TRBV5-4; clone size: -; D gene: TRBD1; CDR3 protein: CASSRQGSEGTEAFF; CDR3 DNA: TGTGCCAGCAGCAGACAGGGAAGTGAGGGCACTGAAGCTTTCTTT
J gene: TRBJ1-2; V gene: TRBV12-3/TRBV12-4; clone size: -; D gene: TRBD1; CDR3 protein: CASSLGQGYGYTF; CDR3 DNA: TGTGCCAGCAGTTTAGGACAGGGCTATGGCTACACCTTC
J gene: TRBJ1-2; V gene: TRBV14; clone size: -; D gene: TRBD1; CDR3 protein: CASSPLAGGVYGYTF; CDR3 DNA: TGTGCCAGCAGCCCGCTCGCAGGGGGCGTCTACGGCTACACCTTC
J gene: TRBJ1-1; V gene: TRBV6-6; clone size: once; D gene: -; CDR3 protein: CASSPQRRQNTEAFF; CDR3 DNA: TGTGCCAGCAGCCCCCAGCGGCGGCAGAACACTGAAGCTTTCTTT
J gene: TRBJ1-4; V gene: TRBV29-1; clone size: -; D gene: -; CDR3 protein: CSVEDYGRFFF; CDR3 DNA: TGCAGCGTTGAAGATTACGGCAGGTTCTTTTTT
J gene: TRBJ2-1; V gene: TRBV7-8; clone size: -; D gene: TRBD2; CDR3 protein: CASSLVPGTSGLSEQFF; CDR3 DNA: TGTGCCAGCAGCTTAGTACCTGGGACTAGCGGACTCTCGGAGCAGTTCTTC
J gene: TRBJ1-6; V gene: TRBV27; clone size: -; D gene: -; CDR3 protein: CASSQSWGVESPLHF; CDR3 DNA: TGTGCCAGCAGTCAGTCTTGGGGGGTGGAATCACCCCTCCACTTT
J gene: TRBJ1-2; V gene: TRBV5-8; clone size: -; D gene: -; CDR3 protein: CASSLGTPNYGYTF; CDR3 DNA: TGTGCCAGCAGCTTGGGGACACCCAACTATGGCTACACCTTC
J gene: TRBJ1-2; V gene: TRBV28; clone size: -; D gene: -; CDR3 protein: CASSLLESGYTF; CDR3 DNA: TGTGCCAGCAGTTTATTGGAATCCGGCTACACCTTC
J gene: TRBJ2-3; V gene: TRBV7-2; clone size: once; D gene: TRBD2; CDR3 protein: CASSLGLATDTQYF; CDR3 DNA: TGTGCCAGCAGCTTAGGACTAGCCACAGATACGCAGTATTTT
J gene: TRBJ2-7; V gene: TRBV19; clone size: -; D gene: -; CDR3 protein: CASSDEPPPGPYEQYF; CDR3 DNA: TGTGCCAGTAGTGACGAGCCCCCGCCAGGACCCTACGAGCAGTACTTC
J gene: TRBJ2-1; V gene: TRBV9; clone size: -; D gene: TRBD2; CDR3 protein: CASSVAILAGYNEQFF; CDR3 DNA: TGTGCCAGCAGCGTAGCTATACTAGCGGGGTACAATGAGCAGTTCTTC
J gene: TRBJ2-7; V gene: TRBV2; clone size: -; D gene: -; CDR3 protein: CASSEVGGRGSYEQYF; CDR3 DNA: TGTGCCAGCAGTGAAGTCGGTGGCAGGGGTTCCTACGAGCAGTACTTC
J gene: TRBJ2-5; V gene: TRBV19; clone size: -; D gene: -; CDR3 protein: CASSIRYREETQYF; CDR3 DNA: TGTGCCAGTAGTATCCGATACAGGGAAGAGACCCAGTACTTC
J gene: TRBJ1-2; V gene: TRBV6-5; clone size: -; D gene: -; CDR3 protein: CASSKGENYGYTF; CDR3 DNA: TGTGCCAGCTCAAAAGGGGAGAACTATGGCTACACCTTC
J gene: TRBJ2-6; V gene: TRBV9; clone size: few; D gene: -; CDR3 protein: CASSVAGANVLTF; CDR3 DNA: TGTGCCAGCAGCGTTGCTGGGGCCAACGTCCTGACTTTC
J gene: TRBJ1-3; V gene: TRBV5-8; clone size: once; D gene: -; CDR3 protein: CATRTRRAGNTIYF; CDR3 DNA: TGTGCCACCAGAACCCGGAGAGCTGGAAACACCATATATTTT
J gene: TRBJ2-2; V gene: TRBV15; clone size: -; D gene: -; CDR3 protein: CATSRDFGVGELFF; CDR3 DNA: TGTGCCACCAGCAGGGATTTTGGGGTCGGGGAGCTGTTTTTT
J gene: TRBJ2-3; V gene: TRBV15; clone size: once; D gene: TRBD2; CDR3 protein: CATSRERWLAEFTDTQYF; CDR3 DNA: TGTGCCACCAGCAGAGAGCGGTGGCTAGCGGAGTTCACAGATACGCAGTATTTT
J gene: TRBJ2-1; V gene: TRBV14; clone size: few; D gene: -; CDR3 protein: CASSQLAGEQFF; CDR3 DNA: TGTGCCAGCAGCCAACTCGCCGGGGAGCAGTTCTTC
J gene: TRBJ1-3; V gene: TRBV7-9; clone size: -; D gene: -; CDR3 protein: CASSEAGTLTTIYF; CDR3 DNA: TGTGCCAGCAGCGAGGCAGGGACCTTGACCACCATATATTTT
J gene: TRBJ1-3; V gene: TRBV5-6; clone size: few; D gene: -; CDR3 protein: CASSFGRPASDTIYF; CDR3 DNA: TGTGCCAGCAGCTTCGGACGCCCAGCGTCGGACACCATATATTTT
J gene: TRBJ2-2; V gene: TRBV4-1; clone size: -; D gene: -; CDR3 protein: CASSQDLAPTLRTSGELFF; CDR3 DNA: TGCGCCAGCAGCCAAGATTTAGCACCGACCCTTCGAACAAGCGGGGAGCTGTTTTTT
J gene: TRBJ2-1; V gene: TRBV9; clone size: -; D gene: TRBD2; CDR3 protein: CASSRTSGYNEQFF; CDR3 DNA: TGTGCCAGCAGCAGGACTAGCGGGTACAATGAGCAGTTCTTC
J gene: TRBJ2-7; V gene: TRBV11-2; clone size: -; D gene: -; CDR3 protein: CASSLAGHAYEQYF; CDR3 DNA: TGTGCCAGCAGCTTAGCCGGGCATGCCTACGAGCAGTACTTC